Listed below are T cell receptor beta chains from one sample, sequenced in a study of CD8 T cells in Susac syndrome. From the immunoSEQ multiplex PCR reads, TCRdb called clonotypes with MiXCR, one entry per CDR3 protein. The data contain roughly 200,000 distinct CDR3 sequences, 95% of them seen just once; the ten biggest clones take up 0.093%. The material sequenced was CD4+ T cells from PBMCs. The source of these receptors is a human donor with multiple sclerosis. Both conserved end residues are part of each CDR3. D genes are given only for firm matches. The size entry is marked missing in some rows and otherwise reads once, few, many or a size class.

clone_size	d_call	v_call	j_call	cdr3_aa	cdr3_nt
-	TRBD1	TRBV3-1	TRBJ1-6	CASSQGQGASPLHF	TGTGCCAGCAGCCAGGGACAGGGGGCTTCACCCCTCCACTTT
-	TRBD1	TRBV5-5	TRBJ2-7	CASSLMGTGNDEQYF	TGTGCCAGCAGCTTGATGGGGACAGGGAACGACGAGCAGTACTTC
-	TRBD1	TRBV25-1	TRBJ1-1	CASSPGQGIGAFF	TGTGCCAGCAGTCCCGGACAGGGTATCGGTGCTTTCTTT
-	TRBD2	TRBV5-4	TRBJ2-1	CASSRQLAGGLNEQFF	TGTGCCAGCAGCAGACAACTAGCGGGGGGGCTCAATGAGCAGTTCTTC
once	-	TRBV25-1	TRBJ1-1	CASRFYTEAFF	TGTGCCAGCAGATTTTACACTGAAGCTTTCTTT
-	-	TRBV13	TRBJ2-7	CASSPGGTESSYEQYF	TGTGCCAGCAGCCCCGGGGGGACAGAAAGCTCCTACGAGCAGTACTTC
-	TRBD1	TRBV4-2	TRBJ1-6	CASSQGDRDSPLHF	TGTGCCAGCAGCCAGGGGGACAGGGATTCACCCCTCCACTTT
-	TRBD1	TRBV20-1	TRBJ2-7	CSADDRGHEQYF	TGCAGTGCGGACGACAGGGGACACGAGCAGTACTTC
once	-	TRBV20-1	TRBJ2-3	CSARAHSDTQYF	TGCAGTGCTAGAGCCCACTCAGATACGCAGTATTTT
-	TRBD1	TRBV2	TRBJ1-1	CARRIDRGGTEAFF	TGTGCCAGGCGCATTGACAGGGGCGGTACTGAAGCTTTCTTT
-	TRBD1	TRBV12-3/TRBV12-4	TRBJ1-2	CASRAQGLDGYTF	TGTGCCAGCAGAGCACAGGGGCTGGATGGCTACACCTTC
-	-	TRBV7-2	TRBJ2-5	CASSLARGLGGRETQYF	TGTGCCAGCAGCTTAGCTCGCGGGTTAGGCGGGCGAGAGACCCAGTACTTC
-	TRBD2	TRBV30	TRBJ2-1	CAWTRTSSRNEQFF	TGTGCCTGGACTAGGACTAGCTCAAGAAATGAGCAGTTCTTC
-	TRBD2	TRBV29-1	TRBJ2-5	CSVLGVAGKETQYF	TGCAGCGTCCTCGGGGTAGCGGGGAAAGAGACCCAGTACTTC
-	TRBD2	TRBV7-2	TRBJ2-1	CASSPGLVLSNEQFF	TGTGCCAGCAGCCCCGGACTAGTGTTGAGTAATGAGCAGTTCTTC
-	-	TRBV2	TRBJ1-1	CASSEAVIGGQANTEAFF	TGTGCCAGCAGTGAAGCGGTTATCGGGGGGCAAGCGAACACTGAAGCTTTCTTT
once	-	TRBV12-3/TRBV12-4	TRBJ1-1	CASSLGTFSEAFF	TGTGCCAGCAGTTTAGGGACATTTTCTGAAGCTTTCTTT
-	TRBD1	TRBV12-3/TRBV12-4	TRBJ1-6	CASSQQGINSPLHF	TGTGCCAGCAGCCAACAGGGGATCAATTCACCCCTCCACTTT
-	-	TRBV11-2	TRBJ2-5	CASSPEGSRLETQYF	TGTGCCAGCAGCCCCGAGGGGAGCCGTCTTGAGACCCAGTACTTC
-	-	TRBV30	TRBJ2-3	CAWSVQGLDTQYF	TGTGCCTGGAGTGTACAGGGTTTGGATACGCAGTATTTT
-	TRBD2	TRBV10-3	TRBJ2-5	CAISEWTSGETQYF	TGTGCCATCAGTGAGTGGACTAGTGGAGAGACCCAGTACTTC
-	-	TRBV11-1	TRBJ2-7	CASSETGKFDEQYF	TGTGCCAGCAGCGAGACAGGAAAGTTTGACGAGCAGTACTTC
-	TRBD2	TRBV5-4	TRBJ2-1	CASSTAGGPHNEQFF	TGTGCCAGCAGCACCGCGGGGGGGCCCCACAATGAGCAGTTCTTC
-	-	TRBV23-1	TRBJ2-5	CASSQSSPEVEETQYF	TGCGCCAGCAGTCAATCCTCCCCGGAGGTCGAAGAGACCCAGTACTTC
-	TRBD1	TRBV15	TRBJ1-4	CATSGHTGGGEKLFF	TGTGCCACCAGCGGCCATACAGGGGGCGGCGAAAAACTGTTTTTT
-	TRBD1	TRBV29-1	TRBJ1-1	CSAWTGETEAFF	TGCAGCGCTTGGACAGGGGAGACTGAAGCTTTCTTT
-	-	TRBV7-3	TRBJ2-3	CASSPNRVWGDTQYF	TGTGCCAGCAGCCCTAACAGGGTATGGGGAGATACGCAGTATTTT
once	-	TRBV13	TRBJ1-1	CASSPRSGRAFF	TGTGCCAGCAGCCCCCGATCCGGGCGAGCTTTCTTT
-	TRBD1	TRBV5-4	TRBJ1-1	CASSARQGANTEAFF	TGTGCCAGCAGCGCTAGACAGGGGGCGAACACTGAAGCTTTCTTT
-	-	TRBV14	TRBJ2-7	CASSLYNNRVQYF	TGTGCCAGCAGCCTATACAACAACAGGGTTCAGTACTTC
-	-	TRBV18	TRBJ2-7	CASSPTADSYEQYF	TGTGCCAGCTCACCAACAGCCGACTCCTACGAGCAGTACTTC
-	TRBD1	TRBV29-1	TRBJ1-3	CSASQGSSGNTIYF	TGCAGCGCTTCACAGGGGAGCTCTGGAAACACCATATATTTT
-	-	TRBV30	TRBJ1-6	CAWSVPRAGVESPLHF	TGTGCCTGGAGTGTACCGAGGGCAGGGGTAGAGTCACCCCTCCACTTT
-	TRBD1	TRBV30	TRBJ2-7	CAWSVGTGGPMYF	TGTGCCTGGAGTGTAGGGACAGGAGGTCCGATGTACTTC
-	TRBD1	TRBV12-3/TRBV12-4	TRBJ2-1	CASSQGQAINEQFF	TGTGCCAGCAGCCAGGGACAGGCAATCAATGAGCAGTTCTTC
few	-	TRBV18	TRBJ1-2	CASSPGSNYGYTF	TGTGCCAGCTCACCAGGCAGCAACTATGGCTACACCTTC
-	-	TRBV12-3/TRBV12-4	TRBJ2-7	CASLRTDRSYEQYF	TGTGCCAGTCTAAGGACAGATCGTTCCTACGAGCAGTACTTC
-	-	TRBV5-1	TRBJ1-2	CASSYTTENYGYTF	TGCGCCAGCAGTTATACGACAGAGAACTATGGCTACACCTTC
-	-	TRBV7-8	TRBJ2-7	CASSLARRGVSDDWGYEQYF	TGTGCCAGCAGCTTAGCTCGTAGGGGTGTTTCCGATGATTGGGGCTACGAGCAGTACTTC
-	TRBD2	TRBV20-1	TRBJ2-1	CSASPVSGSYNEQFF	TGCAGTGCTAGTCCGGTTAGCGGGTCCTACAATGAGCAGTTCTTC
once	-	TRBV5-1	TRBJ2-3	CASSWGGSGPTDTQYF	TGCGCCAGCAGCTGGGGAGGCAGCGGTCCCACAGATACGCAGTATTTT
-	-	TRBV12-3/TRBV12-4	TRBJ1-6	CASSLGAGGSPLHF	TGTGCCAGCAGTTTAGGTGCCGGGGGTTCACCCCTCCACTTT
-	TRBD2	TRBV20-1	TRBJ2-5	CSARVGLAGGPRTQYF	TGCAGTGCTAGAGTGGGATTAGCGGGGGGGCCGAGGACCCAGTACTTC
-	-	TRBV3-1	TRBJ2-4	CASSQWGNIQYF	TGTGCCAGCAGCCAATGGGGAAACATTCAGTACTTC
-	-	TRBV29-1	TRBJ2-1	CSVEDRRSPGPDNEQFF	TGCAGCGTTGAAGATAGGAGATCGCCAGGGCCAGACAATGAGCAGTTCTTC
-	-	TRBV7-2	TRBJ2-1	CASRLTPLGGDYNEQFF	TGTGCCAGCAGACTAACTCCCCTCGGTGGGGATTACAATGAGCAGTTCTTC
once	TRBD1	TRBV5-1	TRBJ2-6	CASSLGGGQGTGANVLTF	TGCGCCAGCAGCTTGGGAGGGGGACAGGGGACTGGGGCCAACGTCCTGACTTTC
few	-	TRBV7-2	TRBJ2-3	CASSLGLSTDTQYF	TGTGCCAGCAGTCTAGGGTTGAGCACAGATACGCAGTATTTT
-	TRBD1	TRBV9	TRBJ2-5	CASSVGPRQGQETQYF	TGTGCCAGCAGCGTAGGGCCCAGACAGGGACAAGAGACCCAGTACTTC
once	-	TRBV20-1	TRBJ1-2	CSAGRGPGDGYTF	TGCAGTGCTGGGAGAGGGCCTGGAGATGGCTACACCTTC
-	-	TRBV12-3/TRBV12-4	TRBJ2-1	CASSLIPSEQFF	TGTGCCAGCAGTTTAATCCCTAGCGAGCAGTTCTTC
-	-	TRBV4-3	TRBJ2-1	CASSLRAGGGQNEQFF	TGCGCCAGCAGCCTCCGAGCCGGGGGAGGTCAGAATGAGCAGTTCTTC
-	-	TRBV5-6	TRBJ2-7	CASSFLFTYEQYF	TGTGCCAGCAGCTTTCTTTTCACCTACGAGCAGTACTTC
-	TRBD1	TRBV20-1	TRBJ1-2	CSASGQVDYGYTF	TGCAGTGCATCGGGACAGGTTGACTATGGCTACACCTTC